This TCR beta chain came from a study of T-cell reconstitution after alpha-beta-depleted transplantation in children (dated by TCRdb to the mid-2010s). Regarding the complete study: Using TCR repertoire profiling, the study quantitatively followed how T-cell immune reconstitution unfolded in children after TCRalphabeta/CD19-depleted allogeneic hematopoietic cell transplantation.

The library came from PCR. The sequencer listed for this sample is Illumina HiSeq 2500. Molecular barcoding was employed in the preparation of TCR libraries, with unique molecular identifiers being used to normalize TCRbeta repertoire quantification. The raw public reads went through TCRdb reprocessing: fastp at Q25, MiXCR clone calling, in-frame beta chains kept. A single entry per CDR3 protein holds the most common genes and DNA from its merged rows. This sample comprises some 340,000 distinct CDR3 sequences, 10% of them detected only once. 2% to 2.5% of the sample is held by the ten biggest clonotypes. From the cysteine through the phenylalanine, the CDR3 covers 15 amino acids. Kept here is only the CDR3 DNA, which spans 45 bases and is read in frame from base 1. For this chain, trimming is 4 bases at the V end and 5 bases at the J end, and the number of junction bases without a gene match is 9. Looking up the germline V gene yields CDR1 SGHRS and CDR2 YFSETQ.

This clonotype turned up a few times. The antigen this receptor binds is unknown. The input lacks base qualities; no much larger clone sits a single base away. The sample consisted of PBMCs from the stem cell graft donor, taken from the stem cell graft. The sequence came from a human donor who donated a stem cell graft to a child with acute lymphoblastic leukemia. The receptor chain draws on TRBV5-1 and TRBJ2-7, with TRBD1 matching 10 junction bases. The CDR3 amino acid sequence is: CASSMSGTGADEQYF. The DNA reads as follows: TGCGCCAGCAGCATGTCCGGGACAGGGGCCGACGAGCAGTACTTC.